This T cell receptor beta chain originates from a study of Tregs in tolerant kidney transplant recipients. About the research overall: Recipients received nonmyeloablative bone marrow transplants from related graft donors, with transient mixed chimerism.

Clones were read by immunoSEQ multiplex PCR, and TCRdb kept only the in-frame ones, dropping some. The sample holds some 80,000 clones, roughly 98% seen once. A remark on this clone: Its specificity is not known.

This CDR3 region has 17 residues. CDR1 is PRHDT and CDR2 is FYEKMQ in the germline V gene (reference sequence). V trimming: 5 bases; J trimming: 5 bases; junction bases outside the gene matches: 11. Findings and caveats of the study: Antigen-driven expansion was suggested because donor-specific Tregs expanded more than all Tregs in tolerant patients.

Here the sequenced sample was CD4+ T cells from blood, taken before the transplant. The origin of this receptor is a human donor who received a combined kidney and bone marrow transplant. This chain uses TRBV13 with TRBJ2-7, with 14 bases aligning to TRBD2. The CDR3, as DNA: TGTGCCAGCAGCCCGACCCCGGGACTAGCGGGAGAGAACGAGCAGTACTTC. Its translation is CASSPTPGLAGENEQYF.